The entry that follows covers one TCR beta chain sequence. The record originates from a study of cytomegalovirus exposure and HLA in healthy donors. Germline CDR1 MNHEY, CDR2 SVGAGI. The CDR3 covers 16 residues. Unmatched junction bases numbered 13, after V lost 3 bases and J lost 9 bases. Both 60 Vbeta primers and 13 Jbeta primers went into the PCR. Assay: immunoSEQ multiplex PCR; the TCRdb copy retains only in-frame clones and omits some. Here the sample spans roughly 80,000 clones, 75% to 85% being singletons. This TCR derives from a woman aged 25-40 years in good health and CMV-seronegative. Sequencing was carried out using PBMCs. V and J are TRBV6-5 and TRBJ1-2; TRBD1 agrees at 10 bases. CDR3: CASSYTDRGFEGSYTF. The CDR3 bases are TGTGCCAGCAGTTATACGGACAGGGGGTTTGAGGGGAGCTACACCTTC.